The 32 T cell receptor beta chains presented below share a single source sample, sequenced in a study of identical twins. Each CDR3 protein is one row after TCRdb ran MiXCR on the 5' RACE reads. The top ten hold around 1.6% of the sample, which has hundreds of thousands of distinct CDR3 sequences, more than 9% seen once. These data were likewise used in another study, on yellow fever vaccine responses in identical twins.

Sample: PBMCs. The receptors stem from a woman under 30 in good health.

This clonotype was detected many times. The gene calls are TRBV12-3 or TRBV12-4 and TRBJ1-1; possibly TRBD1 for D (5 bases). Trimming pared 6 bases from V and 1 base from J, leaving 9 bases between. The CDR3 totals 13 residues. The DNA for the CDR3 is TGTGCCAGCAGGGGACGGGGGAACACTGAAGCTTTCTTT. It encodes CASRGRGNTEAFF.

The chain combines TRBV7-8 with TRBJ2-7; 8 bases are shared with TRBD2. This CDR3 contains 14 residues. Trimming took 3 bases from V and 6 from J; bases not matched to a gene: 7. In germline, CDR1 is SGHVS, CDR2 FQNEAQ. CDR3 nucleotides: TGTGCCAGCAGCTTCCCCGGGACTAGGTTCGAGCAGTACTTC. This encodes CASSFPGTRFEQYF.

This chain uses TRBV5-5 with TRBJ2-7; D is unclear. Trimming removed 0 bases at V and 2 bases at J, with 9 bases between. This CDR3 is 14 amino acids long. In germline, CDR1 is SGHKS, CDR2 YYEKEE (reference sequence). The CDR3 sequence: CASSLAVGTYEQYV. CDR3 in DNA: TGTGCCAGCAGCTTGGCCGTAGGGACCTACGAGCAGTACGTC.

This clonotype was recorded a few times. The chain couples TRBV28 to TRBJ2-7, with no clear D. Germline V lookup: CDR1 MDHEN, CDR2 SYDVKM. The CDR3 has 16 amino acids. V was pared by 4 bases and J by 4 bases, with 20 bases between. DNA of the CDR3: TGTGCCAGCAGTTACGCTATCGGTTCATCGGGTTACGAGCAGTACTTC. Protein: CASSYAIGSSGYEQYF.

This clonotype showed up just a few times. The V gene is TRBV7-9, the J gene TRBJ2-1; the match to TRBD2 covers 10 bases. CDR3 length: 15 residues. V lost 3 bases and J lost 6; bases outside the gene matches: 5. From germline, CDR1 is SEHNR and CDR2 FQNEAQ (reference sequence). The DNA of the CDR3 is TGTGCCAGCAGCTTCGCTAGCGGGAGAAGCAATGAGCAGTTCTTC. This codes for CASSFASGRSNEQFF. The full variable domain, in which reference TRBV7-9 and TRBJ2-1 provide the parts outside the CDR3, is DTGVSQNPRHKITKRGQNVTFRCDPISEHNRLYWYRQTLGQGPEFLTYFQNEAQLEKSRLLSDRFSAERPKGSFSTLEIQRTEQGDSAMYLCASSFASGRSNEQFFGPGTRLTVL.

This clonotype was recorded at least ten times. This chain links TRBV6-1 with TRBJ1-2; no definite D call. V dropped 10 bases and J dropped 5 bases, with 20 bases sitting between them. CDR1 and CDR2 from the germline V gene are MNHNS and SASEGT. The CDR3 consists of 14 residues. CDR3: CATSLAGSTYGYTF. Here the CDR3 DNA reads TGTGCCACGTCTTTGGCCGGATCAACTTATGGCTACACCTTC.

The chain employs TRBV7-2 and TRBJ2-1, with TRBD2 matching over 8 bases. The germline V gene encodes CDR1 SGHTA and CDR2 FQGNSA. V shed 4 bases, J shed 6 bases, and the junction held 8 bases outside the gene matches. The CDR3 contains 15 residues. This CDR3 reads CASSSGTSKANEQFF. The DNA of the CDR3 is TGTGCCAGCAGCTCGGGGACTAGTAAAGCCAATGAGCAGTTCTTC. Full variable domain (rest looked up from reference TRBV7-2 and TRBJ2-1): GAGVSQSPSNKVTEKGKDVELRCDPISGHTALYWYRQSLGQGLEFLIYFQGNSAPDKSGLPSDRFSAERTGGSVSTLTIQRTQQEDSAVYLCASSSGTSKANEQFFGPGTRLTVL.

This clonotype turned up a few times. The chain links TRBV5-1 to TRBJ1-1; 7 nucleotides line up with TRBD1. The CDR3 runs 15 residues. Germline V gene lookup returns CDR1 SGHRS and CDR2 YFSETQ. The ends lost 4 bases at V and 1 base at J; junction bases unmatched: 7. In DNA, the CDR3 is TGCGCCAGCAGCCCACCCGGACAGGCGAACACTGAAGCTTTCTTT. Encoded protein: CASSPPGQANTEAFF.

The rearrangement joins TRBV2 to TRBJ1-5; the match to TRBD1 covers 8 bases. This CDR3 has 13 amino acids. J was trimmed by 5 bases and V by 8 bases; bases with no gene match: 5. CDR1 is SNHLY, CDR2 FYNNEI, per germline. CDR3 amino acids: CASGRTGYQPQHF. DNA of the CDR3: TGTGCCAGCGGAAGGACAGGGTATCAGCCCCAGCATTTT.

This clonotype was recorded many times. As DNA, the CDR3 is TGTGCCAGCAGTTTTGGGGAGAGTAACACCGGGGAGCTGTTTTTT. Residues: CASSFGESNTGELFF. The chain joins TRBV28 to TRBJ2-2, with D possibly matching TRBD2 (5 bases). This CDR3 region has 15 residues. The germline gives CDR1 MDHEN, CDR2 SYDVKM. V lost 3 bases and J lost 2, with 10 bases in between.

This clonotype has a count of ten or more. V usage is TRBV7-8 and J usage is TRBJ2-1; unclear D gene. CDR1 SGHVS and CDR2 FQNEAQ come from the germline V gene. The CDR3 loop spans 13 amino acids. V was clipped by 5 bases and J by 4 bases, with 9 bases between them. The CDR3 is CASSRSQYNEQFF. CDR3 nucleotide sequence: TGTGCCAGCAGCCGTTCTCAATACAATGAGCAGTTCTTC.

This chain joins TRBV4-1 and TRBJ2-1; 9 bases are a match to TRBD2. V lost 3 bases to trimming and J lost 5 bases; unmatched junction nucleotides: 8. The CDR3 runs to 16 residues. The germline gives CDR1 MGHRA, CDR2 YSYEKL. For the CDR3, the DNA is TGCGCCAGCAGCCAGCTGACTAGCGGAAACAACAATGAGCAGTTCTTC. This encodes CASSQLTSGNNNEQFF.

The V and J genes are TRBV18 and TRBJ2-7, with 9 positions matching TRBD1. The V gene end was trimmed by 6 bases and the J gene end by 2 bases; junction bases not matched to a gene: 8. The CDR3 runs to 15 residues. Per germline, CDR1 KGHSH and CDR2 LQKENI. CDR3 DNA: TGTGCCAGCTCGCCCGGGACAGGGCGCGCCTACGAGCAGTACGTC. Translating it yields CASSPGTGRAYEQYV.

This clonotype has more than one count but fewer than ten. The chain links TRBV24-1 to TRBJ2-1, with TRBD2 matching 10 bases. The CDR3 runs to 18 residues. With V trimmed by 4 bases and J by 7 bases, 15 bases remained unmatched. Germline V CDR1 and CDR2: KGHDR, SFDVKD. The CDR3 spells CATSDEASGSLFDNEQFF. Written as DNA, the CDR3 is TGTGCCACCAGTGACGAGGCTAGCGGGAGCCTGTTCGATAATGAGCAGTTCTTC.

CDR3 loop: CASSSQQGREQYF. The CDR3 nucleotides read TGCGCCAGCAGCTCCCAACAGGGACGGGAGCAGTACTTC. The V and J genes are TRBV5-1 and TRBJ2-7; TRBD1 is a possible D gene (6 bases). Trimming shortened V by 3 bases and J by 7 bases, and 14 bases separated the two germline ends. The CDR3 runs to 13 residues. CDR1 is SGHRS, CDR2 YFSETQ, per germline.

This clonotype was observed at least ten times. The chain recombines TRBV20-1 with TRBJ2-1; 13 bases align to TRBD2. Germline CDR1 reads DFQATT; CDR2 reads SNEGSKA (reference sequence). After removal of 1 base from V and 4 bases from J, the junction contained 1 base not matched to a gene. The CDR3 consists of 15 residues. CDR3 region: CSARVLAGGYNEQFF. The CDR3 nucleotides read TGCAGTGCTAGAGTACTAGCGGGAGGGTACAATGAGCAGTTCTTC.

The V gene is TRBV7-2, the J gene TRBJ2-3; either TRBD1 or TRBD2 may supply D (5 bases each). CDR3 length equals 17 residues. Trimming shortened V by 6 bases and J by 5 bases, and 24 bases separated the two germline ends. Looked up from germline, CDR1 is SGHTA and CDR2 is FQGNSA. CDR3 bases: TGTGCCAGCAGTTCACCCTCCGGGACGATACTAGGAGATACGCAGTATTTT. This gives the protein CASSSPSGTILGDTQYF.

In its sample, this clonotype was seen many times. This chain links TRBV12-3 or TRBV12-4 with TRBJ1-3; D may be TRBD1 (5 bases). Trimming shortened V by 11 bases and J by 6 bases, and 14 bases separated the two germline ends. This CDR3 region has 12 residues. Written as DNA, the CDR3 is TGTGCCTGGCGGGGACCAGAAAACACCATATATTTT. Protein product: CAWRGPENTIYF.

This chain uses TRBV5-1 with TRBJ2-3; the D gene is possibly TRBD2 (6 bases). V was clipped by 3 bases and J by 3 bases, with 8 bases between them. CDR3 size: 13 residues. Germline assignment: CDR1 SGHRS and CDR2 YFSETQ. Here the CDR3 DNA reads TGCGCCAGCAGCTCGGGGGAGACAGATACGCAGTATTTT. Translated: CASSSGETDTQYF.

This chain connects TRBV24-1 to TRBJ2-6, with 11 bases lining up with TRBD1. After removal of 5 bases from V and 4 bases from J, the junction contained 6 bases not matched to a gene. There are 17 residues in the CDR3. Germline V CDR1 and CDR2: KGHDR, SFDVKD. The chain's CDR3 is CATSGRDRGTGANVLTF. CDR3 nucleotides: TGTGCCACCAGTGGGAGGGACAGGGGGACCGGGGCCAACGTCCTGACTTTC.

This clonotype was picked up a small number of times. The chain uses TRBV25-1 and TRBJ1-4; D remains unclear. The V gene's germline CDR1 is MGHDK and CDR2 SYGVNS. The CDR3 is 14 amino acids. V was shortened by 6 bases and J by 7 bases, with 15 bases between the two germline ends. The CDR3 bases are TGTGCCAGCAGATCGGGTCATGATAGTGAAAAACTGTTTTTT. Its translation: CASRSGHDSEKLFF. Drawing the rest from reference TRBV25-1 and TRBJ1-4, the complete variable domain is EADIYQTPRYLVIGTGKKITLECSQTMGHDKMYWYQQDPGMELHLIHYSYGVNSTEKGDLSSESTVSRIRTEHFPLTLESARPSHTSQYLCASRSGHDSEKLFFGSGTQLSVL.

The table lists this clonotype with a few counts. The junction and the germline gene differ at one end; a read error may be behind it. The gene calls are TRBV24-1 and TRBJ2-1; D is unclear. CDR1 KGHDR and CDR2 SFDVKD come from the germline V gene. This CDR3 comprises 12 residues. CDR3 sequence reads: CATIDPYNEQFF. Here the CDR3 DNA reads TGTGCCACCATTGATCCTTACAATGAGCAGTTCTTC.

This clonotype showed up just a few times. This CDR3 is CSASRGPHNQPQHF. For the CDR3, the DNA is TGCAGTGCTAGTCGGGGACCGCACAATCAGCCCCAGCATTTT. The chain joins TRBV20-1 to TRBJ1-5; weak D call: TRBD1 (5 bases). The CDR3 is 14 residues long. CDR1 is DFQATT and CDR2 is SNEGSKA in the germline V gene (reference sequence). V was pared by 3 bases and J by 3 bases, with 12 bases between.

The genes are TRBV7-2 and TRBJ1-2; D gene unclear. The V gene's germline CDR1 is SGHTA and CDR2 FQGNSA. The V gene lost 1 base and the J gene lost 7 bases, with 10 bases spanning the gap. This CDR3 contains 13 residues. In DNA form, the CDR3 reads TGTGCCAGCAGCTTAGTAGCCAATGGTGGCTACACCTTC. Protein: CASSLVANGGYTF.

The CDR3 DNA reads TGTGCCAGTAGTATGGGCGGGGGGAGCACAGATACGCAGTATTTT. Translated, it gives CASSMGGGSTDTQYF. The chain carries TRBV19 and TRBJ2-3; 8 nucleotides match TRBD2. CDR3 length equals 15 residues. V shed 3 bases and J 0 bases; nucleotides not matched to a gene: 2. CDR1 LNHDA and CDR2 SQIVND come from the germline V gene (reference sequence).

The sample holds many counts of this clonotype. In nucleotides, the CDR3 is TGTGCCAGCAGTTATGGTTTTATTGAGCAGTTCTTC. Protein product: CASSYGFIEQFF. The V gene is TRBV6-2 or TRBV6-3, the J gene TRBJ2-1; D unresolved. The CDR3 has 12 amino acids. V lost 3 bases, J lost 9 bases, and 9 bases lay in between. Germline V lookup: CDR1 MNHEY, CDR2 SVGEGT.

CDR3 in amino acids: CASSLARQYEQYF. The DNA of the CDR3 is TGTGCCAGCAGTTTAGCCCGACAGTACGAGCAGTACTTC. The chain links TRBV12-3 or TRBV12-4 to TRBJ2-7; D may be TRBD1 (5 bases). This CDR3 has 13 residues. Deletions cut 0 bases from V and 4 bases from J, with 7 bases between.

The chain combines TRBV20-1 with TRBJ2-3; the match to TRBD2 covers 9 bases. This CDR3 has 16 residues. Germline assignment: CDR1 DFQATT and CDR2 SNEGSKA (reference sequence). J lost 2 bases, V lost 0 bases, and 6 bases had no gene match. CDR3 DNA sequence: TGCAGTGCTAGAGATTTCCTAGCGGGGCCCACAGATACGCAGTATTTT. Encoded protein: CSARDFLAGPTDTQYF.

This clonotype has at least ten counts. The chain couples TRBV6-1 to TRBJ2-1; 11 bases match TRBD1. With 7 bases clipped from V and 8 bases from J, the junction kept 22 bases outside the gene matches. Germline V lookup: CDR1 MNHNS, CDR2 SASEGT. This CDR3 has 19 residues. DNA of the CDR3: TGTGCCAGCACACGGGGACAGGGGGGCCCGTTTCAGTTTCGAGATGAGCAGTTCTTC. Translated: CASTRGQGGPFQFRDEQFF.

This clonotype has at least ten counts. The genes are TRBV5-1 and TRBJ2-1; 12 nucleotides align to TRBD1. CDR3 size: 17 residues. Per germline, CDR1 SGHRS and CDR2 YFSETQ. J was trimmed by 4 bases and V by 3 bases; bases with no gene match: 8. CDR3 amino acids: CASSSGTGGFRYNEQFF. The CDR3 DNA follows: TGCGCCAGCAGCTCCGGGACAGGGGGCTTTCGGTACAATGAGCAGTTCTTC.

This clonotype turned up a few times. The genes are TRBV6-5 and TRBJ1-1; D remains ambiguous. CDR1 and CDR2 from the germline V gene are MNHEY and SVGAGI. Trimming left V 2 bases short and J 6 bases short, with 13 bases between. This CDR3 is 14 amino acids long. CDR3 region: CASSYGLLRAEAFF. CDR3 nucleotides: TGTGCCAGCAGTTACGGGTTGCTAAGGGCTGAAGCTTTCTTT.

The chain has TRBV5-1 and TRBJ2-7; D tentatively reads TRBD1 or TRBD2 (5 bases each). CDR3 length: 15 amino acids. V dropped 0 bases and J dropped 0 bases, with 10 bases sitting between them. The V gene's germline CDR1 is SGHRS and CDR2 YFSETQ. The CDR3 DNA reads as TGCGCCAGCAGCTTGGGGCCCGGGACCTCCTACGAGCAGTACTTC. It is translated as CASSLGPGTSYEQYF.